Below, 17 T cell receptor beta chains from the same sample are listed, as sequenced in a study of T-cell reconstitution after alpha-beta-depleted transplantation in children. The library targeted TCRbeta and was prepared with unique molecular identifiers. TCRdb re-derived calls from the PCR reads in MiXCR, one entry per CDR3 protein. The table has some 550,000 distinct CDR3 sequences, 23% seen once. This specimen consisted of PBMCs, mostly from graft donor cells, obtained 360 days after TCRalphabeta/CD19-depleted stem cell transplant. The receptors were gathered from a boy under two years old who had a stem cell transplant for acute myeloid leukemia, so the T cells may come from the graft donor.

This clonotype showed up just a few times. V gene TRBV11-2 combines with J gene TRBJ2-1; D uncertain. V was shortened by 0 bases and J by 8 bases, with 8 bases between the two germline ends. The germline gives CDR1 SGHAT, CDR2 FQNNGV. CDR3 length equals 13 residues. In DNA form, the CDR3 reads TGTGCCAGCAGCTTAGATCAGGTGGATGAGCAGTTCTTC. Translated, it gives CASSLDQVDEQFF.

The chain carries TRBV25-1 and TRBJ2-7; D call uncertain. The CDR3 has 13 residues. Germline CDR1 is MGHDK and CDR2 is SYGVNS. V was shortened by 4 bases and J by 6 bases, with 13 bases between the two germline ends. The CDR3 sequence: CASSVTSASEQYF. The CDR3 region has the DNA TGTGCCAGCAGTGTCACGAGCGCCTCCGAGCAGTACTTC.

Only a few counts were recorded for this clonotype. The chain couples TRBV15 to TRBJ2-1, with D possibly TRBD2 on 6 matching bases. CDR3 length: 16 residues. Trimming pared 1 base from V and 0 bases from J, leaving 10 bases between. In germline, CDR1 is LNHNV, CDR2 YYDKDF (reference sequence). The CDR3 sequence is CATSRGRGLSYNEQFF. CDR3 DNA sequence: TGTGCCACCAGCAGAGGGCGGGGCCTCTCCTACAATGAGCAGTTCTTC.

CDR3 coding DNA: TGTGCCAGCAGCGCCCTTGGGACTAGCCTTTACAATGAGCAGTTCTTC. Residues: CASSALGTSLYNEQFF. The genes are TRBV9 and TRBJ2-1, with TRBD2 matching 9 bases. V shed 3 bases, J shed 4 bases, and the junction held 8 bases outside the gene matches. The germline V gene encodes CDR1 SGDLS and CDR2 YYNGEE. The CDR3 length is 16 residues.

This clonotype was detected many times. This chain links TRBV20-1 with TRBJ2-5; 8 positions agree with TRBD1. V trimming: 5 bases; J trimming: 2 bases; junction bases outside the gene matches: 16. This CDR3 has 17 amino acids. Germline assignment: CDR1 DFQATT and CDR2 SNEGSKA (reference sequence). The CDR3 DNA reads TGCAGTGCTCGCCTGTTCAGGGGGCTAAGTCTTCAAGAGACCCAGTACTTC. Amino acids: CSARLFRGLSLQETQYF.

This clonotype showed up many times. The chain employs TRBV4-1 and TRBJ1-2; D uncertain. Germline-derived CDR1 and CDR2 are MGHRA and YSYEKL. Trimming left V 1 base short and J 5 bases short, with 5 bases between. CDR3 size: 12 residues. CDR3 DNA sequence: TGCGCCAGCAGCCAAGGTCCGTATGGCTACACCTTC. This translates into CASSQGPYGYTF.

This clonotype was observed a few times. The chain couples TRBV20-1 to TRBJ1-1; 7 nucleotides match TRBD1. The length of the CDR3 is 15 residues. Germline lookup yields CDR1 DFQATT and CDR2 SNEGSKA (reference sequence). The junction had 10 bases not matched to a gene; V was cut back by 6 bases and J by 0 bases. The CDR3 reads CSARQGVSLNTEAFF. DNA for the CDR3: TGCAGTGCACGACAGGGAGTGAGCCTGAACACTGAAGCTTTCTTT.

This clonotype was counted at least ten times. The J gene is TRBJ2-2, the V gene TRBV5-1; D not resolved. The CDR3 length is 16 residues. CDR1 and CDR2 from the germline V gene are SGHRS and YFSETQ. The V end lost 0 bases, the J end lost 4 bases, and 13 bases lay between the germline ends. The CDR3 here is CASSLDRSSSTGELFF. The CDR3 nucleotides are TGCGCCAGCAGCTTGGATCGGTCCTCTTCCACCGGGGAGCTGTTTTTT.

This chain connects TRBV5-1 to TRBJ2-5, with 8 bases matching TRBD2. The CDR3 is 17 residues long. CDR1 is SGHRS, CDR2 YFSETQ, per germline. The junction had 11 bases not matched to a gene; V was cut back by 0 bases and J by 4 bases. CDR3 in DNA: TGCGCCAGCAGCTTGGCCCCGCGGGAGGTGAAGGTAGAGACCCAGTACTTC. Protein: CASSLAPREVKVETQYF.

The gene calls are TRBV20-1 and TRBJ1-6; D is unresolved. This CDR3 comprises 13 residues. V was pared by 1 base and J by 7 bases, with 8 bases between. Germline values: CDR1 DFQATT, CDR2 SNEGSKA (reference sequence). CDR3 residues: CSARGGLNSPLHF. CDR3 nucleotides: TGCAGTGCTAGAGGAGGGTTGAATTCACCCCTCCACTTT.

This clonotype was counted only a few times. The rearrangement joins TRBV4-3 to TRBJ1-3; no reliable D call. CDR3 length: 14 amino acids. CDR1 is LGHNA, CDR2 YSLEER, per germline. V was cut by 5 bases and J by 1 base, with 9 bases left in between. The CDR3 sequence: CASSVEISGNTIYF. CDR3 nucleotides: TGCGCCAGCAGCGTGGAGATTTCTGGAAACACCATATATTTT.

The gene calls are TRBV28 and TRBJ2-7, with 8 positions matching TRBD1. The CDR3 sequence is 15 residues long. The V and J ends lost 5 bases and 6 bases, in that order; junction bases with no gene match: 12. Germline CDR1 reads MDHEN; CDR2 reads SYDVKM. In DNA, the CDR3 is TGTGCCAGCAGTCTATCGGACAGGGATCGTCTCGAGCAGTACGTC. This sequence encodes CASSLSDRDRLEQYV.

This clonotype turned up a few times. The rearrangement uses TRBV5-1 and TRBJ2-5; D is unclear. The V end lost 0 bases, the J end lost 0 bases, and 6 bases lay between the germline ends. The CDR3 runs to 14 residues. From germline, CDR1 is SGHRS and CDR2 YFSETQ. DNA for the CDR3: TGCGCCAGCAGCTTGGAGGCTAACCAAGAGACCCAGTACTTC. Its translation is CASSLEANQETQYF. Using reference TRBV5-1 and TRBJ2-5 for the parts outside the CDR3, the full variable domain is KAGVTQTPRYLIKTRGQQVTLSCSPISGHRSVSWYQQTPGQGLQFLFEYFSETQRNKGNFPGRFSGRQFSNSRSEMNVSTLELGDSALYLCASSLEANQETQYFGPGTRLLVL.

The table lists this clonotype with a few counts. The chain has TRBV12-3 or TRBV12-4 and TRBJ2-3, with 8 bases identical to TRBD2. Germline trimming cut 2 bases from V and 2 bases from J; bases unmatched to any gene: 9. This CDR3 has 17 residues. This CDR3 reads CASSLRRRGDHTDTQYF. As DNA, the CDR3 is TGTGCCAGCAGTTTAAGGAGGCGGGGGGATCACACAGATACGCAGTATTTT.

There are a few counts of this clonotype. The chain uses TRBV20-1 and TRBJ2-5; no clear D gene. The germline V gene encodes CDR1 DFQATT and CDR2 SNEGSKA (reference sequence). The ends were cut back, 6 bases at V and 4 bases at J, with 15 bases in the middle. The CDR3 totals 13 residues. In nucleotides, the CDR3 is TGCAGTGCGGGGTCCACTCACCGAGAGACCCAGTACTTC. It codes for CSAGSTHRETQYF.

This clonotype was seen many times. The rearrangement links TRBV27 to TRBJ2-1; possibly TRBD1 or TRBD2 for D (5 bases each). The CDR3 spans 16 residues. Germline loops: CDR1 MNHEY, CDR2 SMNVEV (reference sequence). V gave up 2 bases and J gave up 3 bases, with 14 bases separating them. The CDR3 nucleotides read TGTGCCAGCAGTTTAGGGGCCCCCCGGGACTACAATGAGCAGTTCTTC. Translated: CASSLGAPRDYNEQFF.

This clonotype was counted at least ten times. The chain uses TRBV6-5 and TRBJ2-7; 7 bases align to TRBD2. The V gene end was trimmed by 2 bases and the J gene end by 3 bases; junction bases not matched to a gene: 7. Looked up from germline, CDR1 is MNHEY and CDR2 is SVGAGI. This CDR3 has 15 amino acids. DNA for the CDR3: TGTGCCAGCAGTTACCGGAGGGAGGGTAACTACGAGCAGTACTTC. Encoded protein: CASSYRREGNYEQYF.